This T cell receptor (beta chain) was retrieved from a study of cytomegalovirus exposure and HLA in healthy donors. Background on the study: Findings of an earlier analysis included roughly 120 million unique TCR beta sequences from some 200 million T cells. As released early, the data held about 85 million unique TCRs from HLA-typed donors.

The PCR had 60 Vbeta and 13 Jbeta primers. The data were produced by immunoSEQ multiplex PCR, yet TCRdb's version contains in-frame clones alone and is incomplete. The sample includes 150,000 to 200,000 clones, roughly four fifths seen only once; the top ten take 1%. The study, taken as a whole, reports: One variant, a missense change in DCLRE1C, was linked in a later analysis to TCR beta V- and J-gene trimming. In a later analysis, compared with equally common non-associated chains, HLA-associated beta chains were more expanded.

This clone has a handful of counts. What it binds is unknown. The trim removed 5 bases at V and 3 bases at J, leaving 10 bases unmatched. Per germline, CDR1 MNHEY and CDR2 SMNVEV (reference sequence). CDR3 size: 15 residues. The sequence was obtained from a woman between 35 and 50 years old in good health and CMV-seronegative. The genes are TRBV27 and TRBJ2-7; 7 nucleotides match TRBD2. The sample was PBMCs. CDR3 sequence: CASSPRLAELYEQYF. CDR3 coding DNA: TGTGCCAGCAGTCCTCGACTAGCTGAACTCTACGAGCAGTACTTC.